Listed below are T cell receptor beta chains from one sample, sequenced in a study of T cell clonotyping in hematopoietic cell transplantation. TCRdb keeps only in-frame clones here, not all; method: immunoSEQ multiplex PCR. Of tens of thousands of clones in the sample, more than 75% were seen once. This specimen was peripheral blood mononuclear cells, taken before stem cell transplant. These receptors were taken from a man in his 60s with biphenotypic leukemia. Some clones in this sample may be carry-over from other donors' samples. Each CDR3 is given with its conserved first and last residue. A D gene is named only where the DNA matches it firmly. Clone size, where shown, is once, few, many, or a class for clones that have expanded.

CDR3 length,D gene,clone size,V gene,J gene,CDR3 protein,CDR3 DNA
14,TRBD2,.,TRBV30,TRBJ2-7,CASEKKREGYEQYF,TGTGCCTCGGAGAAGAAGCGGGAGGGCTACGAGCAGTACTTC
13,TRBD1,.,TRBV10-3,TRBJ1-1,CATRQGPVTEALF,TGTGCCACCAGACAGGGGCCGGTCACTGAAGCTCTCTTT
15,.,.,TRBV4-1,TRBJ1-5,CASSQGTGSNQPQHF,TGCGCCAGCAGCCAAGGAACAGGGAGCAATCAGCCCCAGCATTTT
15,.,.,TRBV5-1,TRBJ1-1,CASSLVGGENTEAFF,TGCGCCAGCAGCTTGGTAGGAGGGGAGAACACTGAAGCTTTCTTT
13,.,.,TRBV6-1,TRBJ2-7,CASSEGSNYEQYF,TGTGCCAGCAGTGAAGGGTCGAACTACGAGCAGTACTTC
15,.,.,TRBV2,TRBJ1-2,CASSEALGGVYGYTF,TGTGCCAGCAGTGAAGCGTTGGGGGGTGTTTATGGCTACACCTTC
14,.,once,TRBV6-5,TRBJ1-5,CASSSLHSNQPQHF,TGTGCCAGCAGTTCCCTACATAGCAATCAGCCCCAGCATTTT
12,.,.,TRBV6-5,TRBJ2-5,CASARGQETQYF,TGTGCCAGCGCCAGGGGTCAAGAGACCCAGTACTTC
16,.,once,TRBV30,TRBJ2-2,CAWSVDMDPDTGELFF,TGTGCCTGGAGTGTAGACATGGACCCCGACACCGGGGAGCTGTTTTTT
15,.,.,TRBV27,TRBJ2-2,CASSLNSANTGELFF,TGTGCCAGCAGTTTAAACAGCGCGAACACCGGGGAGCTGTTTTTT
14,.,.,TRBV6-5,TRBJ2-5,CASSYSSGRETQYF,TGTGCCAGCAGTTACTCTAGTGGGAGAGAGACCCAGTACTTC
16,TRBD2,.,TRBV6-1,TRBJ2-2,CASSGQREGRGGELFF,TGTGCCAGCAGTGGACAGCGGGAGGGCCGGGGCGGGGAGCTGTTTTTT
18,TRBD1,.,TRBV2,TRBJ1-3,CASSEWSGGLDTGNTIYF,TGTGCCAGCAGTGAATGGTCAGGGGGCTTGGATACTGGAAACACCATATATTTT
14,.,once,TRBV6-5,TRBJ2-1,CASSYSQSGTLKFF,TGTGCCAGCAGTTACTCTCAATCCGGGACCCTGAAGTTCTTC
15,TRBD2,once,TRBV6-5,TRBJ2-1,CASSSLAGGYNEQFF,TGTGCCAGCAGTTCACTAGCGGGAGGCTACAATGAGCAGTTCTTC
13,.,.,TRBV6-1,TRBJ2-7,CASSRDFFYEQYF,TGTGCCAGCAGCCGGGACTTCTTCTACGAGCAGTACTTC
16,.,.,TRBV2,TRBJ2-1,CASSERGGGGSWEQFF,TGTGCCAGCAGTGAAAGAGGGGGTGGCGGGAGTTGGGAGCAGTTCTTC
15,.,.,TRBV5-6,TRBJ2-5,CASAGAPFPQETQYF,TGTGCCAGCGCCGGGGCGCCTTTCCCCCAAGAGACCCAGTACTTC
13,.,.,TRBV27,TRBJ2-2,CASSRGAFGELFF,TGTGCCAGCAGTCGGGGGGCATTCGGGGAGCTGTTTTTT